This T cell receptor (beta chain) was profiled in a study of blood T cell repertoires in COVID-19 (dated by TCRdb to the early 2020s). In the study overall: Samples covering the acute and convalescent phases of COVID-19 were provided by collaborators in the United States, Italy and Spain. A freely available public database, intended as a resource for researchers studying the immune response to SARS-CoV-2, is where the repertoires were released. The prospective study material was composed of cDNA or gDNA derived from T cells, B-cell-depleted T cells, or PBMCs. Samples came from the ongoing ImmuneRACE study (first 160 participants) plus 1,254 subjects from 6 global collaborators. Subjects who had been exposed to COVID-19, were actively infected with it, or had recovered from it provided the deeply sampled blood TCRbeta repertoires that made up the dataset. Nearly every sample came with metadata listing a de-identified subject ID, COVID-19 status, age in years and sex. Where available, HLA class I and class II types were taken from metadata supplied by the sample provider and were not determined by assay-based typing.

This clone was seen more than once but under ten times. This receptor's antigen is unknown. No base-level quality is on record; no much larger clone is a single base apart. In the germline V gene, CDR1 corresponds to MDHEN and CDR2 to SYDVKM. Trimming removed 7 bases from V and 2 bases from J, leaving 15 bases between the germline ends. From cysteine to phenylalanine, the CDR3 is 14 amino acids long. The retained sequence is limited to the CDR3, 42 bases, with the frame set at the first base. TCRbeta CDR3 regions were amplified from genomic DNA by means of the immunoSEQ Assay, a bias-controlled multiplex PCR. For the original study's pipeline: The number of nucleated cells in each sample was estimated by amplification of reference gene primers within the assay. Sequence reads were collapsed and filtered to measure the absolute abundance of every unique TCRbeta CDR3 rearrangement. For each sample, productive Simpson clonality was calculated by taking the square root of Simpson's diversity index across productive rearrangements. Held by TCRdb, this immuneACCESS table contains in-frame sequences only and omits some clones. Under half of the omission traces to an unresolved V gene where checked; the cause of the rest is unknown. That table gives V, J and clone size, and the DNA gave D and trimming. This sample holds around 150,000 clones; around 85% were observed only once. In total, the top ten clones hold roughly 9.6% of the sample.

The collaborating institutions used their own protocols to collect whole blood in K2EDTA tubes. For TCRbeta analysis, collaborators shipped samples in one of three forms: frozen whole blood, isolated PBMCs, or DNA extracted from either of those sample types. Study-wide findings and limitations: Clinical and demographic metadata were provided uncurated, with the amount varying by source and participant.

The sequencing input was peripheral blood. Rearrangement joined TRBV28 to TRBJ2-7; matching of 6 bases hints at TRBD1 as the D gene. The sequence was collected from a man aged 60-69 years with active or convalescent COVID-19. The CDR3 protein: CASTPGQGTYEQYF. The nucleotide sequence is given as TGTGCCAGCACCCCGGGGCAGGGGACCTACGAGCAGTACTTC.